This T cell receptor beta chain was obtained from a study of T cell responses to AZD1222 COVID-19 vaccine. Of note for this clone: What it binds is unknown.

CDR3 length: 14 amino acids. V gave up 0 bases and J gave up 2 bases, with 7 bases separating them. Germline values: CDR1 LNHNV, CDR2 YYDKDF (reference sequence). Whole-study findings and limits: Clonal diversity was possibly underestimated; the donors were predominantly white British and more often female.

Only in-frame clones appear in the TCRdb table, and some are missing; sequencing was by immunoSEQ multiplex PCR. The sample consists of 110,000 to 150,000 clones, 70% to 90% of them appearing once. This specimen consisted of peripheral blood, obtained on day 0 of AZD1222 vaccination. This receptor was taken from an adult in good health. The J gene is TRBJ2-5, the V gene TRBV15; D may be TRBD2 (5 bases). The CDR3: CATSRDPGQETQYF. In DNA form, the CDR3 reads TGTGCCACCAGCAGAGATCCGGGGCAAGAGACCCAGTACTTC.